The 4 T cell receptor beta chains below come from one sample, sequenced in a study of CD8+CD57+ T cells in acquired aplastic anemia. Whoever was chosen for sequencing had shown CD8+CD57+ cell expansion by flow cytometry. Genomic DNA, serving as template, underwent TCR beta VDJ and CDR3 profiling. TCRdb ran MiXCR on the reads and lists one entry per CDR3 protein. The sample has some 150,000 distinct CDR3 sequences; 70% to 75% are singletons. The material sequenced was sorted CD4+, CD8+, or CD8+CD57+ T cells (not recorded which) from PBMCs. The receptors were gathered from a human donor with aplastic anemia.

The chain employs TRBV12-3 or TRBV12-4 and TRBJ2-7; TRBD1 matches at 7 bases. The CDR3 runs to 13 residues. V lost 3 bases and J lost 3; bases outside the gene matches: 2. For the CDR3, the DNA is TGTGCCAGCAGTTTCGACAGGGTCTACGAGCAGTACTTC. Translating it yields CASSFDRVYEQYF.

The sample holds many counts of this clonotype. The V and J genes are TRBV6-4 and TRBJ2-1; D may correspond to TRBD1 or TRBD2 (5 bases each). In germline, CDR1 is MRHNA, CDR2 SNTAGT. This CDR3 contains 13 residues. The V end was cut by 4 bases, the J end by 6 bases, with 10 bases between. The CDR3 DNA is TGTGCCAGCAGTGGAGGGGAAGCCAATGAGCAGTTCTTC. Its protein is CASSGGEANEQFF.

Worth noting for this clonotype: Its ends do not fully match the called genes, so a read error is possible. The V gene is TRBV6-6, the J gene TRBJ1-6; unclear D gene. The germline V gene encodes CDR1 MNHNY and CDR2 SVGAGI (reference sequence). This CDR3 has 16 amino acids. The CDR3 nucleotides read TGTGCCAGCAGTGATCGGGAGAGCAAGTATAGTTCACCCCTCCACTTT. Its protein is CASSDRESKYSSPLHF.

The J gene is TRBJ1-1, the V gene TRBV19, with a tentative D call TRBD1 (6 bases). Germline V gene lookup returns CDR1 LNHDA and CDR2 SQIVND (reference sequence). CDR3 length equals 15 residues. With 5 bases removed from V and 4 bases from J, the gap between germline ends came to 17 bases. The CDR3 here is CASSPRDTIPTEAFF. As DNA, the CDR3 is TGTGCCAGTAGTCCCCGGGACACTATCCCCACTGAAGCTTTCTTT.